These T cell receptor beta chains were read from a single sample in a study of cytomegalovirus exposure and HLA in healthy donors. Produced via immunoSEQ multiplex PCR; TCRdb's table is partial and in-frame only. The sample contains 150,000 to 190,000 clones, 70% to 90% of which appear only once. Sequenced sample: PBMCs. The receptors originated from a woman aged 18-29 years in good health and CMV-seronegative. The CDR3 runs from the conserved cysteine through the conserved F or W. The D gene is left open where the match is weak. A clone size is listed for some rows: how often the clone was seen (once, few, many), or a class if it is expanded.

clone size	CDR3 length	V gene	J gene	D gene	CDR3 protein	CDR3 DNA
NA	15	TRBV7-2	TRBJ1-4	TRBD1	CASSADREANEKLFF	TGTGCCAGCAGCGCGGACAGGGAAGCTAATGAAAAACTGTTTTTT
few	15	TRBV9	TRBJ1-2	TRBD1	CASSPGTGGGYGYTF	TGTGCCAGCAGCCCCGGGACAGGGGGTGGCTATGGCTACACCTTC
NA	15	TRBV18	TRBJ1-4	NA	CASSSPDRTNEKLFF	TGTGCCAGCTCATCTCCGGACAGAACTAATGAAAAACTGTTTTTT
NA	15	TRBV7-7	TRBJ2-1	TRBD1	CASSLGGQGAAEQFF	TGTGCCAGCAGCTTAGGGGGACAGGGGGCGGCTGAGCAGTTCTTC
NA	14	TRBV6-6	TRBJ1-5	NA	CASSYGGGGQPQHF	TGTGCCAGCAGTTACGGGGGCGGGGGTCAGCCCCAGCATTTT
NA	14	TRBV7-2	TRBJ1-5	NA	CASSRTRQGLPQHF	TGTGCCAGCAGCCGTACGCGTCAGGGATTACCCCAGCATTTT
NA	16	TRBV6-4	TRBJ1-6	NA	CARGGGGSSYNSPLHF	TGTGCCAGGGGAGGGGGGGGGAGCTCCTATAATTCACCCCTCCACTTT
NA	16	TRBV5-1	TRBJ2-7	TRBD2	CASGLAGPTYNYEQYF	TGCGCCAGCGGACTAGCGGGACCAACATACAACTACGAGCAGTACTTC
NA	13	TRBV4-2	TRBJ2-1	NA	CASSQANPDEQFF	TGTGCCAGCAGCCAAGCCAATCCGGATGAGCAGTTCTTC
NA	13	TRBV10-3	TRBJ1-2	NA	CAISVAASEGYTF	TGTGCCATCAGTGTGGCGGCTTCGGAGGGCTACACCTTC
NA	16	TRBV7-3	TRBJ2-3	TRBD1	CASSLSGTGARGTQYF	TGTGCCAGCAGCTTATCAGGGACAGGGGCCCGAGGTACGCAGTATTTT
NA	17	TRBV27	TRBJ2-1	TRBD2	CASSPTFSGRTYNEQFF	TGTGCCAGCAGCCCGACCTTCAGCGGGAGGACTTACAATGAGCAGTTCTTC
once	15	TRBV7-9	TRBJ2-7	NA	CASSSSGLFSYEQYF	TGTGCCAGCAGCTCATCGGGACTGTTCTCCTACGAGCAGTACTTC
NA	14	TRBV6-5	TRBJ1-2	NA	CASSYSSANYGYTF	TGTGCCAGCAGTTACTCGTCCGCTAACTATGGCTACACCTTC
NA	14	TRBV29-1	TRBJ1-1	NA	CSVLRQFMNTEAFF	TGCAGCGTTTTAAGACAGTTCATGAACACTGAAGCTTTCTTT
NA	14	TRBV7-2	TRBJ2-1	TRBD2	CASSSRTSRNEQFF	TGTGCCAGCAGCTCTCGGACTAGCCGCAATGAGCAGTTCTTC
NA	15	TRBV18	TRBJ2-7	TRBD1	CASSPPDRGSYEQYF	TGTGCCAGCTCACCACCGGACAGGGGATCCTACGAGCAGTACTTC
NA	17	TRBV4-3	TRBJ2-2	TRBD2	CASSPPTSGGPTGELFF	TGCGCCAGCAGCCCACCTACTAGCGGGGGACCCACCGGGGAGCTGTTTTTT
few	16	TRBV28	TRBJ2-2	TRBD2	CASSPGTSAIVGELFF	TGTGCCAGCAGTCCCGGGACTAGCGCGATAGTCGGGGAGCTGTTTTTT
few	15	TRBV19	TRBJ2-7	TRBD1	CASSTGQGTFYEQYF	TGTGCCAGTAGTACCGGACAGGGGACGTTTTACGAGCAGTACTTC